Presented here are 12 T cell receptor beta chains from one specimen sequenced in a study of T cells in localized non-small cell lung cancer (dated by TCRdb to the early 2020s). The library relied on the immunoSEQ multiplex PCR assay. The clones in this table, taken by TCRdb from immuneACCESS, are in-frame only. Not every clone is retained; where verified, under half of the shortfall comes from an unresolved V gene, and the cause of the rest is unknown. The sample table holds 2,000 or so clones, of which 20% to 25% were seen once. Under 20% of the sample is held by the ten biggest clonotypes. The source material was lung tumor tissue, sampled before any cancer treatment. The receptors originated from a man aged 35 to 70 with stage II lung adenocarcinoma.

The gene calls are TRBV7-6 and TRBJ2-5; 9 positions match TRBD2. This CDR3 region has 15 residues. CDR1 SGHVS and CDR2 FNYEAQ come from the germline V gene. J was trimmed by 1 base and V by 2 bases; bases with no gene match: 2. CDR3 DNA: TGTGCCAGCAGCTTAATAGCGGGAGCCCAAGAGACCCAGTACTTC. This gives the protein CASSLIAGAQETQYF.

The chain is built from TRBV18 and TRBJ1-6; the D is unclear. The CDR3 is 15 residues long. The germline V gene encodes CDR1 KGHSH and CDR2 LQKENI. Between the trimmed V and J ends, which lost 3 bases and 4 bases, there was a span of 10 bases. CDR3 loop: CASSPQAAYNSPLHF. The CDR3 DNA reads as TGTGCCAGCTCACCGCAGGCAGCGTATAATTCACCCCTCCACTTT.

This clone has a handful of counts. The chain is built from TRBV6-8 and TRBJ1-1; D remains unclear. Trimming cost V 4 bases and J 1 base, with 7 bases left between them. The V gene's germline CDR1 is MNHGY and CDR2 SAAAGT. CDR3 length equals 13 residues. The CDR3 DNA sequence: TGTGCCAGCAGTTTTATAGAGAACACTGAAGCTTTCTTT. This gives the protein CASSFIENTEAFF.

This clone turned up a few times. The chain carries TRBV6-8 and TRBJ2-6, with 11 bases fitting TRBD2. CDR1 MNHGY and CDR2 SAAAGT come from the germline V gene. After removal of 5 bases from V and 0 bases from J, the junction contained 9 bases not matched to a gene. This CDR3 has 19 amino acids. CDR3 sequence (DNA): TGTGCCAGCAGTAGGAACCGACTAGCGGGGTACTCTGGGGCCAACGTCCTGACTTTC. Amino acids: CASSRNRLAGYSGANVLTF.

This rearrangement joins TRBV18 to TRBJ2-4, with 8 bases identical to TRBD1. The CDR3 length is 16 residues. Germline-derived CDR1 and CDR2 are KGHSH and LQKENI. Trimming cost V 3 bases and J 3 bases; bases outside gene matches: 7. This CDR3 is CASSPIQGGGKNIQYF. The CDR3 DNA is TGTGCCAGCTCACCCATACAGGGGGGAGGCAAAAACATTCAGTACTTC.

The chain recombines TRBV18 with TRBJ2-3, with D possibly being TRBD2 (6 bases). Trimming left V 3 bases short and J 4 bases short, with 14 bases between. The CDR3 spans 15 residues. Looked up from germline, CDR1 is KGHSH and CDR2 is LQKENI. The DNA of the CDR3 is TGTGCCAGCTCACCCGGGACTTCCGAGGCAGATACGCAGTATTTT. Its translation: CASSPGTSEADTQYF.

The chain carries TRBV19 and TRBJ1-5; TRBD1 matches 8 bases. V was pared by 6 bases and J by 3 bases, with 7 bases of the junction left unmatched. CDR3 length equals 15 residues. Germline V gene sequence: CDR1 LNHDA, CDR2 SQIVND (reference sequence). The CDR3 here is CASRTTGANNQPQHF. The DNA for the CDR3 is TGTGCCAGTAGGACGACAGGGGCTAACAATCAGCCCCAGCATTTT.

The genes are TRBV12-5 and TRBJ2-3; D ambiguous. The CDR3 extends over 17 amino acids. Germline CDR1 reads LGHNT; CDR2 reads FRNRAP. V was shortened by 7 bases and J by 3 bases, with 23 bases between the two germline ends. The CDR3 DNA is TGTGCTAGTGACATGGTCCACAACAGTCGCCCGACAGATACGCAGTATTTT. Its translation: CASDMVHNSRPTDTQYF.

This clone has more than one count but fewer than ten. V and J are TRBV6-8 and TRBJ1-6; 8 nucleotides align to TRBD1. There are 14 residues in the CDR3. Germline-derived CDR1 and CDR2 are MNHGY and SAAAGT. The trim removed 5 bases at V and 5 bases at J, leaving 2 bases unmatched. The DNA for the CDR3 is TGTGCCAGCAGTAACAGGGGGGATAATTCACCCCTCCACTTT. Its translation is CASSNRGDNSPLHF.

The V and J genes are TRBV7-6 and TRBJ2-3; 8 bases are shared with TRBD1. Germline assignment: CDR1 SGHVS and CDR2 FNYEAQ. Trimming took 5 bases from V and 0 from J; bases not matched to a gene: 19. The CDR3 is made up of 20 amino acids. CDR3 amino acids: CASSHPPGQGLWVSTDTQYF. The CDR3 DNA reads as TGTGCCAGCAGCCATCCTCCTGGACAGGGTCTTTGGGTTAGCACAGATACGCAGTATTTT. The full variable domain, with the rest looked up from reference TRBV7-6 and TRBJ2-3, is GAGVSQSPRYKVTKRGQDVALRCDPISGHVSLYWYRQALGQGPEFLTYFNYEAQQDKSGLPNDRFSAERPEGSISTLTIQRTEQRDSAMYRCASSHPPGQGLWVSTDTQYFGPGTRLTVL.

There are a few counts of this clone. This rearrangement joins TRBV6-8 to TRBJ2-5; the D gene could be TRBD1 or TRBD2 (5 bases each). The CDR3 length is 14 residues. CDR1 and CDR2 from the germline V gene are MNHGY and SAAAGT. The V gene lost 2 bases and the J gene lost 1 base, with 8 bases spanning the gap. CDR3 protein: CASSYGGTQETQYF. The CDR3 coding sequence is TGTGCCAGCAGTTACGGTGGGACCCAAGAGACCCAGTACTTC.

The sample holds a few counts of this clone. The J gene is TRBJ1-2, the V gene TRBV11-3; 7 bases fit TRBD1. Germline CDR1 and CDR2: SGHNT and YENEEA. The CDR3 spans 14 residues. V lost 3 bases and J lost 5; bases outside the gene matches: 6. CDR3 DNA sequence: TGTGCCAGCAGCTTGGAGACAGGGCGGTATGGCTACACCTTC. Its protein product is CASSLETGRYGYTF.